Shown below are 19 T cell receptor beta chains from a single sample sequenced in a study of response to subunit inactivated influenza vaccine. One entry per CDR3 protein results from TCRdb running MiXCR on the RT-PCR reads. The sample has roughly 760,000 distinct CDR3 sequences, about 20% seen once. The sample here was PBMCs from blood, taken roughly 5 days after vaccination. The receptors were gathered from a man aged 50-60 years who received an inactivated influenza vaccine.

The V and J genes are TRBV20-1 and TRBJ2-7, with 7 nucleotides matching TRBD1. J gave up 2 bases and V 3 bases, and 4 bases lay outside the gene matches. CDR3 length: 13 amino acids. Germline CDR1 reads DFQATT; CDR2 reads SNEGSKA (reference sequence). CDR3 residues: CSASPGQTYEQYF. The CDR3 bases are TGCAGTGCTAGCCCGGGACAGACCTACGAGCAGTACTTC.

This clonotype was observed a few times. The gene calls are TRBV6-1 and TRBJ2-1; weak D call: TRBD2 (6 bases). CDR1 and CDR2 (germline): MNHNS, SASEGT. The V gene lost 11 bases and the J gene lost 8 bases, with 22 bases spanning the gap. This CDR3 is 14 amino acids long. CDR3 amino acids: CAGGSGHSPDEQFF. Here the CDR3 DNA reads TGTGCCGGGGGGTCTGGACATTCTCCCGATGAGCAGTTCTTC.

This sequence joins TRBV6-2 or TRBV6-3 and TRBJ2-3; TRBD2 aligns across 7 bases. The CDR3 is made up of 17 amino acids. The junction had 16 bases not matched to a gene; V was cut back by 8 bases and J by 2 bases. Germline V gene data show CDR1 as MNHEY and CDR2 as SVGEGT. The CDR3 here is CASSKGASGKPTDTQYF. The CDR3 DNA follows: TGTGCCAGCTCAAAAGGGGCTAGCGGAAAGCCCACAGATACGCAGTATTTT.

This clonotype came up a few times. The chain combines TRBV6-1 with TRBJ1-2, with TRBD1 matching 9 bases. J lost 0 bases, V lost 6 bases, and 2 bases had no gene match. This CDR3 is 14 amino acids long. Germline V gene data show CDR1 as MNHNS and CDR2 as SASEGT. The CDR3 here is CASRGQGANYGYTF. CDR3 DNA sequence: TGTGCCAGCAGGGGACAGGGAGCTAACTATGGCTACACCTTC.

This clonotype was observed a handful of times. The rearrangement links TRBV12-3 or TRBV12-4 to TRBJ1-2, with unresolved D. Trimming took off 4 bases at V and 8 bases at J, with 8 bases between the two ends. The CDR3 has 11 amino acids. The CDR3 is CASSSRFGYTF. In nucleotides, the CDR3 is TGTGCCAGCAGTTCCCGGTTCGGCTACACCTTC.

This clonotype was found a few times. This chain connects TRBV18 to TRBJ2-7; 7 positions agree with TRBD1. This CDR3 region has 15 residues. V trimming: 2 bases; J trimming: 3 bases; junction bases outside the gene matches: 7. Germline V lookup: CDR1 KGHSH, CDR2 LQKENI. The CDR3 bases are TGTGCCAGCTCACCAGTTGGGGACAGTGGCTACGAGCAGTACTTC. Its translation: CASSPVGDSGYEQYF.

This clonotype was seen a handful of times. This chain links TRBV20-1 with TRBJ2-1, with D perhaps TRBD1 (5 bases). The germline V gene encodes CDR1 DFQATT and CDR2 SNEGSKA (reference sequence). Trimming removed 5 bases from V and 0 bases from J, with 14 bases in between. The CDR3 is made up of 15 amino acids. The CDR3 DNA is TGCAGTGCTCCAATTGGACATAGCTCCTACAATGAGCAGTTCTTC. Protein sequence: CSAPIGHSSYNEQFF.

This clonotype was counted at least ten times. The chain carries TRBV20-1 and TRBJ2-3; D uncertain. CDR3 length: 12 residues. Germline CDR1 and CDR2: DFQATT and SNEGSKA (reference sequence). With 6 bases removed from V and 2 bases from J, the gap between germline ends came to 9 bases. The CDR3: CSAYDLTDTQYF. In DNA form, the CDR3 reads TGCAGTGCCTACGACCTCACAGATACGCAGTATTTT.

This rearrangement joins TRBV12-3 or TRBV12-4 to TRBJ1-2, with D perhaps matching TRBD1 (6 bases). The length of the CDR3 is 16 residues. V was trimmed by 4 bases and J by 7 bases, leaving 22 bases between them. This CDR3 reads CASSYPGGGPLGGYTF. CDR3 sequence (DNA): TGTGCCAGCAGTTACCCGGGGGGGGGCCCCCTCGGTGGCTACACCTTC.

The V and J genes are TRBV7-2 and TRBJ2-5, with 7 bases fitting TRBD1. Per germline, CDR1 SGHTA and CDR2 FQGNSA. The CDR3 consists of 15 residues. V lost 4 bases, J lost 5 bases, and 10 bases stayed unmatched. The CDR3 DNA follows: TGTGCCAGCAGCTACCAGACAGGGATGGTTGAGACCCAGTACTTC. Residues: CASSYQTGMVETQYF.

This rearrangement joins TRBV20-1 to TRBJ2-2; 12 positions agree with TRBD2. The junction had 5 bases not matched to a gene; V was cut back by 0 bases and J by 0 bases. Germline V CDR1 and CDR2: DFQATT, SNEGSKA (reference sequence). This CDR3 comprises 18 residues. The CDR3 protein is CSARDKTSGGANTGELFF. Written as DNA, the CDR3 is TGCAGTGCTAGAGATAAGACTAGCGGGGGAGCGAACACCGGGGAGCTGTTTTTT.

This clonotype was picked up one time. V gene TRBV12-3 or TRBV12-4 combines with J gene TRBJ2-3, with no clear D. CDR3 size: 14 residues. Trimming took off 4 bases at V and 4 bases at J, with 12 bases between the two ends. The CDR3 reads CASSSRIGPDTQYF. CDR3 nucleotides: TGTGCCAGCAGTTCTAGAATTGGTCCAGATACGCAGTATTTT.

CDR3 sequence (DNA): TGTGCCAGCACCCTTAGCGGGAGTGGGCACCAAGAGACCCAGTACTTC. It translates to CASTLSGSGHQETQYF. The V and J genes are TRBV12-3 or TRBV12-4 and TRBJ2-5; 9 nucleotides agree with TRBD2. The CDR3 is 16 amino acids. J gave up 0 bases and V 7 bases, and 9 bases lay outside the gene matches.

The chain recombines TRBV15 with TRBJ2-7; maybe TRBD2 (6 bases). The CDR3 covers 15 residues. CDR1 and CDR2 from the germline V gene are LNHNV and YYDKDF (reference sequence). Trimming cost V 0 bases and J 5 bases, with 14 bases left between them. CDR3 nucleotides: TGTGCCACCAGCAGAGAGGTGGGCGGGATCCACGAGCAGTACTTC. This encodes CATSREVGGIHEQYF.

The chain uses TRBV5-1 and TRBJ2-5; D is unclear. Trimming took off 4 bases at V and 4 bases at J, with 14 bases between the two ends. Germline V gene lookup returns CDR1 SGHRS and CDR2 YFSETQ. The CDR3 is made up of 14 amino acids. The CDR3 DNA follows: TGCGCCAGCAGCCCAATGGGTTTTACAGAGACCCAGTACTTC. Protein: CASSPMGFTETQYF.

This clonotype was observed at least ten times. CDR3 sequence (DNA): TGTGCCAGCAGTTTAGGGGGATCGGGGTCGGCCTACGAGCAGTACTTC. Translation: CASSLGGSGSAYEQYF. V usage is TRBV12-3 or TRBV12-4 and J usage is TRBJ2-7; possible D gene TRBD2, 5 bases. Trimming cost V 1 base and J 2 bases, with 15 bases left between them. The CDR3 sequence is 16 residues long.

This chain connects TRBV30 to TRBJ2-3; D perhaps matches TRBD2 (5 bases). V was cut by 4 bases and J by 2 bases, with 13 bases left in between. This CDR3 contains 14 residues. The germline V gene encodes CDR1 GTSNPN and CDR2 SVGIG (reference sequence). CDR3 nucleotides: TGTGCCTGGACGGTAGCGCGGAACACAGATACGCAGTATTTT. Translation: CAWTVARNTDTQYF.

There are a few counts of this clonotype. CDR3 DNA: TGCAGTGCTCTAGCGGGAGTGCACAATGAGCAGTTCTTC. It translates to CSALAGVHNEQFF. The chain uses TRBV20-1 and TRBJ2-1, with 10 bases fitting TRBD2. Trimming took 5 bases from V and 5 from J; bases not matched to a gene: 3. The CDR3 runs 13 residues. Per germline, CDR1 DFQATT and CDR2 SNEGSKA (reference sequence).

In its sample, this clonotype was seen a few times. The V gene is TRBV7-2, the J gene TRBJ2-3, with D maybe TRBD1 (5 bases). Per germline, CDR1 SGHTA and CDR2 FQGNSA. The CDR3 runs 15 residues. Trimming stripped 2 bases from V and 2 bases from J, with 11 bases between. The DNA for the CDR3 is TGTGCCAGCAGCTTAAAGCTCAGGGTCACAGATACGCAGTATTTT. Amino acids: CASSLKLRVTDTQYF.